The sequence of this TCR beta chain was determined in a study of molecular identifiers for immune sequencing clone quantification. V dropped 6 bases and J dropped 10 bases, with 28 bases sitting between them. CDR3 size: 17 residues. In germline, CDR1 is SNHLY, CDR2 FYNNEI. With listed TCR primers and previously described methods, bulk TCR libraries were prepared. Via MiXCR, TCRdb re-called the PCR reads, giving one row per CDR3 protein. This repertoire shows roughly 300,000 distinct CDR3 sequences, about 23% found once; its top ten account for 0.65% to 0.75%. This clonotype was recorded many times. V gene TRBV2 combines with J gene TRBJ2-1; the D gene is possibly TRBD2 (6 bases). This receptor was taken from a human donor in good health. Some libraries in this study had Jurkat cell RNA spiked in. The specimen sequenced was naive CD8+ T cells from blood, with Jurkat cell RNA spiked in. Subset: FACS-sorted CD8+CD4-CCR7+CD45RA+ naive T cells. The CDR3 spells CASRVNPGTGLSTEQFF. CDR3 nucleotides: TGTGCCAGCAGAGTCAACCCTGGAACGGGACTCTCGACAGAGCAGTTCTTC.